This TCR beta chain is from a study of blood T cell repertoires in COVID-19. Study information: Sites across the United States, Italy and Spain contributed samples from acute and convalescent COVID-19. Nucleic acid was either cDNA or gDNA, and it came from T cells, B-cell-depleted T cells, or PBMCs.

The sample holds a few counts of this clone. This CDR3 has 15 residues. J was trimmed by 1 base and V by 5 bases; bases with no gene match: 7. In germline, CDR1 is SEHNR, CDR2 FQNEAQ (reference sequence). In the study's own analysis: Using reference gene primer amplification, nucleated cell counts were estimated. Data came from immunoSEQ multiplex PCR; TCRdb stores just in-frame clones and leaves some out. V and J calls and clone size follow that table, whereas D and trimming were derived from the DNA. The repertoire holds 50,000 to 75,000 clones, 75% to 95% seen once, with approximately 8.1% in the top ten.

The material sequenced was peripheral blood. This TCR came from a human donor in a cohort sampled during active COVID-19. The V call is TRBV7-9, the J call TRBJ1-2; 7 bases map to TRBD1. The CDR3 coding sequence is TGTGCCAGCAGCCCGAGGACAGGTCTTAACTATGGCTACACCTTC. Translated, it gives CASSPRTGLNYGYTF. Drawing the rest from reference TRBV7-9 and TRBJ1-2, the complete variable domain is DTGVSQNPRHKITKRGQNVTFRCDPISEHNRLYWYRQTLGQGPEFLTYFQNEAQLEKSRLLSDRFSAERPKGSFSTLEIQRTEQGDSAMYLCASSPRTGLNYGYTFGSGTRLTVV.